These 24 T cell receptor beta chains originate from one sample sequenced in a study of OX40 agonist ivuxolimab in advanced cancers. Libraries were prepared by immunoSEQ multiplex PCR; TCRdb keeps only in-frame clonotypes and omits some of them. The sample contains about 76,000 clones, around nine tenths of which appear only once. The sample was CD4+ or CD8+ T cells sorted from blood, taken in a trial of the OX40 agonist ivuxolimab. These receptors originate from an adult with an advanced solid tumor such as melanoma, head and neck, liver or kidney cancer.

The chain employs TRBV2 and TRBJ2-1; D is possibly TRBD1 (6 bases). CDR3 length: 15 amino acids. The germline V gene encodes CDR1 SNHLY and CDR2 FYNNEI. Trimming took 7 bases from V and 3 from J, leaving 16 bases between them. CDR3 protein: CASMWTDPRYNEQFF. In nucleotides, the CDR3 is TGTGCCAGCATGTGGACAGACCCACGCTACAATGAGCAGTTCTTC. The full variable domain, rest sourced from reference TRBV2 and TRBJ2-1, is EPEVTQTPSHQVTQMGQEVILRCVPISNHLYFYWYRQILGQKVEFLVSFYNNEISEKSEIFDDQFSVERPDGSNFTLKIRSTKLEDSAMYFCASMWTDPRYNEQFFGPGTRLTVL.

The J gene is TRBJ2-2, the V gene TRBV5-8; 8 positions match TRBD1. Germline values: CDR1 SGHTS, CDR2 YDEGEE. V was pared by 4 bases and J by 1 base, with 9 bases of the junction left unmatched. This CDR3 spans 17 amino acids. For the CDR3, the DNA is TGTGCCAGCAGCCCCTGGACAGGGCTCGAGAACACCGGGGAGCTGTTTTTT. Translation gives CASSPWTGLENTGELFF.

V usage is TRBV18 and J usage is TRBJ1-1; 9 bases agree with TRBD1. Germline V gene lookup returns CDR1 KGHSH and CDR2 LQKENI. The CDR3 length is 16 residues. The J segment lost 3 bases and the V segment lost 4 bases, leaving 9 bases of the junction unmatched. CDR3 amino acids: CASSLNRDRVYTEAFF. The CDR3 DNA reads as TGTGCCAGCTCACTGAACCGGGACAGGGTTTACACTGAAGCTTTCTTT. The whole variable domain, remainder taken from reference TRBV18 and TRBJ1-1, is NAGVMQNPRHLVRRRGQEARLRCSPMKGHSHVYWYRQLPEEGLKFMVYLQKENIIDESGMPKERFSAEFPKEGPSILRIQQVVRGDSAAYFCASSLNRDRVYTEAFFGQGTRLTVV.

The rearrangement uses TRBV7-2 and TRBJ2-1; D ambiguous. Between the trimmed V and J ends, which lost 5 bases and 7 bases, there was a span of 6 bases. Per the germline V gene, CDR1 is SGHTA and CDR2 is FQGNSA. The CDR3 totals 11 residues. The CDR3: CASSPRNEQFF. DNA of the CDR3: TGTGCCAGCAGCCCTAGAAATGAGCAGTTCTTC.

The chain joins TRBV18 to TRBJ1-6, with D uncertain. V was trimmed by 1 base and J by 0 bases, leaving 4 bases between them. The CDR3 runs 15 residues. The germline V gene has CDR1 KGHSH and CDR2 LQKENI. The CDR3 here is CASSPLTSYNSPLHF. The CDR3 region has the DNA TGTGCCAGCTCACCACTGACCTCCTATAATTCACCCCTCCACTTT. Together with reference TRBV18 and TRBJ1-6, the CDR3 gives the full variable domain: NAGVMQNPRHLVRRRGQEARLRCSPMKGHSHVYWYRQLPEEGLKFMVYLQKENIIDESGMPKERFSAEFPKEGPSILRIQQVVRGDSAAYFCASSPLTSYNSPLHFGNGTRLTVT.

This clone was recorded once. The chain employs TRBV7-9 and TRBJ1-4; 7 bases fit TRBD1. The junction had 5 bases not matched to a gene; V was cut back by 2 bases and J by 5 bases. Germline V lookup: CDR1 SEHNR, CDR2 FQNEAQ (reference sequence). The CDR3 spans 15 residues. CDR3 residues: CASSLTQGGNEKLFF. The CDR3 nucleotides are TGTGCCAGCAGCTTAACCCAGGGGGGGAATGAAAAACTGTTTTTT.

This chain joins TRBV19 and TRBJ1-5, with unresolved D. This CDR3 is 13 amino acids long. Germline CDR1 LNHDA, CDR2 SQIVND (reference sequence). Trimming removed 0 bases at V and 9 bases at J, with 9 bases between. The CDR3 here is CASSIDLSGPQHF. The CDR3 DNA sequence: TGTGCCAGTAGTATAGATCTATCCGGGCCCCAGCATTTT.

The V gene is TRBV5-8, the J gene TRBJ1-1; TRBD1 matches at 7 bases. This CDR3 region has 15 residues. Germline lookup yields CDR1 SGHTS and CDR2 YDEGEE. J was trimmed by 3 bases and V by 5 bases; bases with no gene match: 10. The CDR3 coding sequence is TGTGCCAGCAGGGTGGGCAGGGGGACGTACACTGAAGCTTTCTTT. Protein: CASRVGRGTYTEAFF.

As DNA, the CDR3 is TGTGCCAGCAGTAGCATCGGGACAGGGAATTCACCCCTCCACTTT. Encoded protein: CASSSIGTGNSPLHF. The chain couples TRBV2 to TRBJ1-6, with 9 positions matching TRBD1. CDR3 size: 15 residues. The germline CDR1 and CDR2 sequences are SNHLY and FYNNEI. Trimming took 5 bases from V and 7 from J; bases not matched to a gene: 6.

As DNA, the CDR3 is TGTGCCAGCAGCCCCGCTAGAGACAGCTGGGTACGCACCGGGGAGCTGTTTTTT. Residues: CASSPARDSWVRTGELFF. The chain uses TRBV9 and TRBJ2-2, with D possibly being TRBD1 (5 bases). V was trimmed by 4 bases and J by 4 bases, leaving 23 bases between them. Germline-derived CDR1 and CDR2 are SGDLS and YYNGEE. This CDR3 is 18 amino acids long.

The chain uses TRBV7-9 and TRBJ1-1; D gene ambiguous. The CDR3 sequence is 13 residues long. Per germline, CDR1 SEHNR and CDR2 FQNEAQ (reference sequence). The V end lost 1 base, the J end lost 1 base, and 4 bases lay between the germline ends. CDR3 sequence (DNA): TGTGCCAGCAGCTTAGAACAGAACACTGAAGCTTTCTTT. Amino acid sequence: CASSLEQNTEAFF.

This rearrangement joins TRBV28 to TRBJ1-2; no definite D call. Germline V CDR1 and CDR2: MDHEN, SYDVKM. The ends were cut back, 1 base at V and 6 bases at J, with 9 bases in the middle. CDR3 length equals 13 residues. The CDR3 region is CASSLFVADGYTF. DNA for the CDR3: TGTGCCAGCAGTTTATTCGTCGCGGATGGCTACACCTTC.

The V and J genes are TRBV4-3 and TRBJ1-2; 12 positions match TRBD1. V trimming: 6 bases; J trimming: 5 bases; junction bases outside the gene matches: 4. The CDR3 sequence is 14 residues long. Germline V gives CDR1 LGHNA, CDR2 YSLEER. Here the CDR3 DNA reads TGCGCCAGCAGTCCGGGACAGGGGGCTTATGGCTACACCTTC. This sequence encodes CASSPGQGAYGYTF.

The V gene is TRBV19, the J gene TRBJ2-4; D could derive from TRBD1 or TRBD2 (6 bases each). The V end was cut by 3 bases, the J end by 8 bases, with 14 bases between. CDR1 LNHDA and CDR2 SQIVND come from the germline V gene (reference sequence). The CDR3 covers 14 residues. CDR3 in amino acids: CASSMLGGWDIQYF. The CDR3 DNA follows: TGTGCCAGTAGTATGCTCGGGGGCTGGGACATTCAGTACTTC.

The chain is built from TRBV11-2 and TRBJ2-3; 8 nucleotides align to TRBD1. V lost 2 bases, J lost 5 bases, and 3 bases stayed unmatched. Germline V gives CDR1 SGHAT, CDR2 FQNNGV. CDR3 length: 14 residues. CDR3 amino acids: CASSLIRGLDTQYF. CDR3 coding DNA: TGTGCCAGCAGCTTAATCAGGGGGCTAGATACGCAGTATTTT.

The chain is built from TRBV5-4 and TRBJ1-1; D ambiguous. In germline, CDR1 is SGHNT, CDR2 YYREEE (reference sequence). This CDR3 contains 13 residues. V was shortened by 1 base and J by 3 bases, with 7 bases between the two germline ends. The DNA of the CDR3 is TGTGCCAGCAGCTTGTGGAGGGACACTGAAGCTTTCTTT. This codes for CASSLWRDTEAFF.

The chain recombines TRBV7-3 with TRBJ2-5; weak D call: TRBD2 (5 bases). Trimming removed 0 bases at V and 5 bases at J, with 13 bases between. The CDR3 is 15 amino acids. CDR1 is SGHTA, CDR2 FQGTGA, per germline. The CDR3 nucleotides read TGTGCCAGCAGCTTAACCCCCGGCCGCGGGGAGACCCAGTACTTC. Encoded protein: CASSLTPGRGETQYF.

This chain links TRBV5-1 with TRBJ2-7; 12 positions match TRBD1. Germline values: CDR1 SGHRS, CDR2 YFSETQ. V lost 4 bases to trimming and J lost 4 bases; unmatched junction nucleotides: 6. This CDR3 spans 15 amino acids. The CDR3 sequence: CASSVPGQGAYEQYF. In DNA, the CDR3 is TGCGCCAGCAGCGTACCGGGACAGGGGGCTTACGAGCAGTACTTC.

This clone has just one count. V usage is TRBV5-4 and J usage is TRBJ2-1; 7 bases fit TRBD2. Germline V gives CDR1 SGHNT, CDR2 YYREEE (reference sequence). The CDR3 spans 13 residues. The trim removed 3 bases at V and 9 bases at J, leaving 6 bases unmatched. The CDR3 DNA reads TGTGCCAGCAGCTGGGAAGGCGGGGGTGAGCAGTTCTTC. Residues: CASSWEGGGEQFF.

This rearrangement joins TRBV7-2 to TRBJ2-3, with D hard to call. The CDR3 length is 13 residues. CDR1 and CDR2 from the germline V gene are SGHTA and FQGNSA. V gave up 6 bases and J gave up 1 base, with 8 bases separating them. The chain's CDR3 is CASRIVGTDTQYF. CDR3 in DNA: TGTGCCAGCAGAATTGTAGGCACAGATACGCAGTATTTT.

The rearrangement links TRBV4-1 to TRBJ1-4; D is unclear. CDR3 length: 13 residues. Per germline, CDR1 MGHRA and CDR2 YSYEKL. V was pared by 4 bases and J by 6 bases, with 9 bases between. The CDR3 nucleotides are TGCGCCAGCAGCCGTGGACCGGATGAAAAACTGTTTTTT. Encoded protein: CASSRGPDEKLFF.

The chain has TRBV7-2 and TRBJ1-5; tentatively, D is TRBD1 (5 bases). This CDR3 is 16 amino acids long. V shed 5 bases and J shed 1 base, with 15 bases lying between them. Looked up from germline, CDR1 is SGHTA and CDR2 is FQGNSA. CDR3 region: CASSPWAGVSNQPQHF. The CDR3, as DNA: TGTGCCAGCAGCCCCTGGGCGGGGGTAAGCAATCAGCCCCAGCATTTT.

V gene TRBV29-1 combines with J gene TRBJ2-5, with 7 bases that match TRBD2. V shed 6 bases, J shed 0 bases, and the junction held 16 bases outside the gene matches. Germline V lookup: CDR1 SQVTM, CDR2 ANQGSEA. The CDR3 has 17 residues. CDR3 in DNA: TGCAGCGTCGACAACCCCCTGACTAGCCCGTACCAAGAGACCCAGTACTTC. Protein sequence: CSVDNPLTSPYQETQYF.

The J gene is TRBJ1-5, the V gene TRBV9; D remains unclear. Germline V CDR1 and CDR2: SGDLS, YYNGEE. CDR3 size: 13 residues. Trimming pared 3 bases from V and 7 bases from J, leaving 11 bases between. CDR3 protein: CASSDGIHQPQHF. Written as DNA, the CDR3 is TGTGCCAGCAGCGATGGAATCCACCAGCCCCAGCATTTT.